This TCR beta chain was sequenced during a study of radiation and T cells in renal cell carcinoma. Findings and caveats of the study: Only small tumor regions of 0.95 to 1 g were sampled.

The length of the CDR3 is 15 residues. Germline CDR1 KGHSH, CDR2 LQKENI. With 5 bases removed from V and 3 bases from J, the gap between germline ends came to 16 bases. Data came from immunoSEQ multiplex PCR; TCRdb stores just in-frame clones and leaves some out. The sample contains fewer than 25,000 clones, under 65% of which appear only once. This clone showed up just once. Its matching antigen is unknown. Sample treatment: treatment-naive control, cytoreductive nephrectomy. Treatment-naive patients without radiation supplied the control tumors at nephrectomy. Control tumor donors were several females and more than ten males, median age approximately 60 years.

The origin of this receptor is a human donor with renal cell carcinoma. This rearrangement joins TRBV18 to TRBJ1-2; weak D call: TRBD1 (6 bases). The sample in question was tumor tissue, obtained from a patient whose treatment was nephrectomy without radiotherapy. For the CDR3, the DNA is TGTGCCAGCTCATCGAATCAGGGGTACGACTATGGCTACACCTTC. Translated, it gives CASSSNQGYDYGYTF. The variable domain in full, with the rest retrieved from reference TRBV18 and TRBJ1-2, is NAGVMQNPRHLVRRRGQEARLRCSPMKGHSHVYWYRQLPEEGLKFMVYLQKENIIDESGMPKERFSAEFPKEGPSILRIQQVVRGDSAAYFCASSSNQGYDYGYTFGSGTRLTVV.